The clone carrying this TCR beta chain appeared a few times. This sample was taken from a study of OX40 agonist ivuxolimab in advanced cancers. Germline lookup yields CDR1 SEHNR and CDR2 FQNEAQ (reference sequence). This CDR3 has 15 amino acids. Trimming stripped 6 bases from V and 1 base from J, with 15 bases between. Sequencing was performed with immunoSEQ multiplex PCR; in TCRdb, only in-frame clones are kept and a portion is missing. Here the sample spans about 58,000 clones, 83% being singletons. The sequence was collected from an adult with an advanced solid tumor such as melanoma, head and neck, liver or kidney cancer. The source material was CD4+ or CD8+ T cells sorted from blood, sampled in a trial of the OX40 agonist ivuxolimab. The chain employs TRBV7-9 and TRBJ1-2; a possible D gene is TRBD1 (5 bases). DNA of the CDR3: TGTGCCAGCAGTAAGGGCGGGACGGTTAACTATGGCTACACCTTC. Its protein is CASSKGGTVNYGYTF.